Included here is one T cell receptor beta chain sequence, with context. Its target is unknown. The record originates from a study of CXCR3-negative and CXCR3-positive naive CD8 T cells. The libraries of TRB cDNA were prepared using 5' RACE with UMI labels. Reanalyzing the 5' RACE reads, TCRdb keeps one entry per CDR3 protein, without DNA. The sample table sets out 120,000 to 150,000 distinct CDR3 sequences. The CDR3 sequence is 14 residues long. From germline, CDR1 is SEHNR and CDR2 FQNEAQ (reference sequence). Notes on the study in general: Greater hydrophobicity was found in TRB CDR3s of CXCR3-positive naive cells than of CXCR3-negative naive cells.

Sequenced sample: naive CXCR3+ CD8+ T cells from blood. The subset here: CD45RO-CCR7+CD27+CD95- naive CD8+ T cells expressing CXCR3 (TNR3+). The chain employs TRBV7-9 and TRBJ2-3. The sequence was obtained from a human donor in good health. Some clones in this sample may be carry-over from other donors' samples. The CDR3 reads CASSPVGSTDTQYF. The whole variable domain, filled in from reference TRBV7-9 and TRBJ2-3, reads DTGVSQNPRHKITKRGQNVTFRCDPISEHNRLYWYRQTLGQGPEFLTYFQNEAQLEKSRLLSDRFSAERPKGSFSTLEIQRTEQGDSAMYLCASSPVGSTDTQYFGPGTRLTVL.